The 30 T cell receptor beta chains presented below share a single source sample, sequenced in a study of blood T cell repertoires in COVID-19. Profiled with immunoSEQ multiplex PCR; TCRdb holds only in-frame clones, not every one. The sample lists more than 90,000 clones, 70% to 90% occurring once. Sequenced input: peripheral blood. These receptors all come from a man in his forties or fifties with acute or convalescent COVID-19.

This chain uses TRBV24-1 with TRBJ1-5; TRBD1 agrees at 11 bases. The CDR3 has 16 residues. The germline V gene encodes CDR1 KGHDR and CDR2 SFDVKD. V gave up 3 bases and J gave up 6 bases; unmatched junction bases: 6. The CDR3 DNA reads as TGTGCCACCAGTGATCCCCGGACAGGGGGCTCTCAGCCCCAGCATTTT. Translating gives CATSDPRTGGSQPQHF.

The chain's CDR3 is CASSTGTLNTEAFF. The CDR3 bases are TGCGCCAGCAGCACCGGGACACTCAACACTGAAGCTTTCTTT. The rearrangement joins TRBV5-1 to TRBJ1-1; a possible D gene is TRBD1 (6 bases). This CDR3 region has 14 residues. From germline, CDR1 is SGHRS and CDR2 YFSETQ. Trimming shortened V by 4 bases and J by 2 bases, and 12 bases separated the two germline ends.

This rearrangement joins TRBV4-2 to TRBJ2-7, with a possible D match to TRBD1 (6 bases). Trimming took 0 bases from V and 2 from J, leaving 17 bases between them. The CDR3 contains 17 residues. Per the germline V gene, CDR1 is LGHNA and CDR2 is YNFKEQ. The CDR3 region is CASSQDPFRGVTYEQYF. The CDR3 DNA is TGTGCCAGCAGCCAAGATCCATTCAGGGGTGTGACCTACGAGCAGTACTTC.

This clone was picked up one time. A read error may produce the germline difference seen at one junction end. The chain joins TRBV18 to TRBJ2-4; 9 positions agree with TRBD2. Germline lookup yields CDR1 KGHSH and CDR2 LQKENI. This CDR3 contains 15 residues. This chain's CDR3 is CASSPPGLAINIQYF. The CDR3 DNA reads TGTGCCAGCTCACCCCCGGGACTAGCCATAAACATTCAGTACTTC.

This chain connects TRBV4-3 to TRBJ1-4; D unresolved. This CDR3 is built from 14 residues. Germline assignment: CDR1 LGHNA and CDR2 YSLEER. The germline V and J ends were trimmed by 0 bases and 8 bases, with 10 bases remaining between them. CDR3 DNA sequence: TGCGCCAGCAGCCAAGATAGGGCTAGCGAAAAACTGTTTTTT. Its protein is CASSQDRASEKLFF.

This clone was observed a single time. The chain combines TRBV6-5 with TRBJ2-7; possibly TRBD1 for D (5 bases). The germline gives CDR1 MNHEY, CDR2 SVGAGI. V dropped 7 bases and J dropped 2 bases, with 12 bases sitting between them. The CDR3 consists of 13 residues. The CDR3 sequence is CASKDPGPYEQYF. CDR3 nucleotide sequence: TGTGCCAGCAAGGATCCAGGGCCCTACGAGCAGTACTTC.

The chain carries TRBV18 and TRBJ1-6; D is undetermined. Germline values: CDR1 KGHSH, CDR2 LQKENI. This CDR3 contains 14 residues. The V end lost 4 bases, the J end lost 7 bases, and 11 bases lay between the germline ends. The CDR3 spells CASSQDKSNSPLHF. The CDR3 DNA reads as TGTGCCAGCTCACAAGACAAATCCAATTCACCCCTCCACTTT.

The chain combines TRBV2 with TRBJ2-2, with 8 bases that match TRBD1. V lost 6 bases, J lost 1 base, and 13 bases stayed unmatched. Germline loops: CDR1 SNHLY, CDR2 FYNNEI. CDR3 length equals 18 residues. The CDR3 region is CASSLKRTGTGNTGELFF. The DNA of the CDR3 is TGTGCCAGCAGCCTCAAAAGAACCGGGACAGGGAACACCGGGGAGCTGTTTTTT.

The gene calls are TRBV19 and TRBJ2-2; tentative D call: TRBD1 (7 bases). CDR1 and CDR2 from the germline V gene are LNHDA and SQIVND (reference sequence). The germline V and J ends were trimmed by 6 bases and 2 bases, with 13 bases remaining between them. CDR3 length equals 15 residues. CDR3 coding DNA: TGTGCCAGTAGGGAGGGACAGTTAAACACCGGGGAGCTGTTTTTT. This translates into CASREGQLNTGELFF.

The V and J genes are TRBV19 and TRBJ2-7, with 7 nucleotides matching TRBD1. With 1 base clipped from V and 5 bases from J, the junction kept 5 bases outside the gene matches. Germline V CDR1 and CDR2: LNHDA, SQIVND (reference sequence). The CDR3 consists of 14 residues. This CDR3 reads CASSIVDRSHEQYF. In DNA, the CDR3 is TGTGCCAGTAGTATAGTGGACAGGAGCCACGAGCAGTACTTC.

The genes are TRBV5-1 and TRBJ2-2; 7 bases match TRBD1. Germline V gives CDR1 SGHRS, CDR2 YFSETQ. The ends lost 4 bases at V and 2 bases at J; junction bases unmatched: 5. CDR3 length: 15 residues. CDR3 in DNA: TGCGCCAGCAGCGCAGACAGGGCAAACACCGGGGAGCTGTTTTTT. Translated, it gives CASSADRANTGELFF. Filled out from reference TRBV5-1 and TRBJ2-2, the complete variable domain reads KAGVTQTPRYLIKTRGQQVTLSCSPISGHRSVSWYQQTPGQGLQFLFEYFSETQRNKGNFPGRFSGRQFSNSRSEMNVSTLELGDSALYLCASSADRANTGELFFGEGSRLTVL.

The V and J genes are TRBV5-1 and TRBJ2-7; 8 bases line up with TRBD1. The CDR3 spans 14 residues. The ends lost 5 bases at V and 6 bases at J; junction bases unmatched: 10. The V gene's germline CDR1 is SGHRS and CDR2 YFSETQ. CDR3 protein: CASSRGQGSSEQYF. Written as DNA, the CDR3 is TGCGCCAGCAGTCGTGGACAGGGTTCATCCGAGCAGTACTTC.

The V call is TRBV5-1, the J call TRBJ2-5; 8 bases match TRBD2. Losses at the gene ends were 2 bases for V and 2 bases for J; bases not matched to a gene: 2. The CDR3 is 14 residues long. In germline, CDR1 is SGHRS, CDR2 YFSETQ. As DNA, the CDR3 is TGCGCCAGCAGCTTCGGGGGGGCTCAAGAGACCCAGTACTTC. Its protein product is CASSFGGAQETQYF.

The genes are TRBV11-2 and TRBJ2-7; TRBD1 agrees at 8 bases. V lost 4 bases to trimming and J lost 4 bases; unmatched junction nucleotides: 9. Per the germline V gene, CDR1 is SGHAT and CDR2 is FQNNGV. The CDR3 has 15 residues. CDR3 protein: CASSSEDRGLYEQYF. DNA of the CDR3: TGTGCCAGCAGCTCCGAAGACAGGGGCCTATACGAGCAGTACTTC.

The rearrangement joins TRBV28 to TRBJ1-1; the D gene is possibly TRBD1 (5 bases). Looked up from germline, CDR1 is MDHEN and CDR2 is SYDVKM. V lost 6 bases to trimming and J lost 3 bases, with 11 bases between them. There are 13 residues in the CDR3. This chain's CDR3 is CASSLQGYTEAFF. Written as DNA, the CDR3 is TGTGCCAGCAGCCTCCAGGGTTACACTGAAGCTTTCTTT.

The CDR3, as DNA: TGTGCCAGCAGGGGGGTCTGGAGGGCTAATGAAAAACTGTTTTTT. Its translation is CASRGVWRANEKLFF. The V gene is TRBV2, the J gene TRBJ1-4; D perhaps matches TRBD1 (5 bases). The ends were cut back, 6 bases at V and 3 bases at J, with 14 bases in the middle. Germline CDR1 is SNHLY and CDR2 is FYNNEI. CDR3 length: 15 residues. Using reference TRBV2 and TRBJ1-4 for the parts outside the CDR3, the full variable domain is EPEVTQTPSHQVTQMGQEVILRCVPISNHLYFYWYRQILGQKVEFLVSFYNNEISEKSEIFDDQFSVERPDGSNFTLKIRSTKLEDSAMYFCASRGVWRANEKLFFGSGTQLSVL.

This clone was recorded only once. The gene calls are TRBV6-5 and TRBJ1-4, with TRBD1 as a possible D gene (5 bases). Trimming cost V 7 bases and J 5 bases, with 14 bases left between them. The CDR3 has 14 residues. Germline CDR1 reads MNHEY; CDR2 reads SVGAGI. The CDR3 here is CASTPTAFNEKLFF. CDR3 in DNA: TGTGCCAGCACCCCGACAGCATTCAATGAAAAACTGTTTTTT.

This chain connects TRBV16 to TRBJ2-1; TRBD2 matches 7 bases. J was trimmed by 5 bases and V by 4 bases; bases with no gene match: 8. Germline V gene lookup returns CDR1 KGHSY and CDR2 FQNENV. The CDR3 is 15 residues long. For the CDR3, the DNA is TGTGCCAGCAGCCTCGCCTGGCGGGGGAACAATGAGCAGTTCTTC. Translation gives CASSLAWRGNNEQFF. The complete variable domain, with remaining parts taken from reference TRBV16 and TRBJ2-1, reads GEEVAQTPKHLVRGEGQKAKLYCAPIKGHSYVFWYQQVLKNEFKFLISFQNENVFDETGMPKERFSAKCLPNSPCSLEIQATKLEDSAVYFCASSLAWRGNNEQFFGPGTRLTVL.

The V and J genes are TRBV15 and TRBJ2-5, with 7 bases fitting TRBD2. The V and J ends lost 0 bases and 3 bases, in that order; junction bases with no gene match: 4. Germline V CDR1 and CDR2: LNHNV, YYDKDF (reference sequence). This CDR3 is built from 15 residues. This CDR3 is CATSRDAGAKETQYF. In DNA, the CDR3 is TGTGCCACCAGCAGAGATGCGGGAGCGAAAGAGACCCAGTACTTC. Full variable domain (remainder filled in from reference TRBV15 and TRBJ2-5): DAMVIQNPRYQVTQFGKPVTLSCSQTLNHNVMYWYQQKSSQAPKLLFHYYDKDFNNEADTPDNFQSRRPNTSFCFLDIRSPGLGDTAMYLCATSRDAGAKETQYFGPGTRLLVL.

This clone was observed once. This chain joins TRBV14 and TRBJ2-1, with D maybe TRBD2 (5 bases). V dropped 4 bases and J dropped 7 bases, with 11 bases sitting between them. CDR3 size: 13 residues. Germline CDR1 and CDR2: SGHDN and FVKESK. The CDR3, as DNA: TGTGCCAGCAGCCCCGTAGCGCTGAATGAGCAGTTCTTC. This gives the protein CASSPVALNEQFF.

This sequence joins TRBV19 and TRBJ2-2, with 10 bases aligning to TRBD2. Looked up from germline, CDR1 is LNHDA and CDR2 is SQIVND (reference sequence). Trimming removed 6 bases from V and 2 bases from J; junction bases left unmatched: 6. CDR3 length equals 16 residues. The CDR3 sequence is CASRSSGRGNTGELFF. Written as DNA, the CDR3 is TGTGCCAGTAGGTCTAGCGGGAGAGGTAACACCGGGGAGCTGTTTTTT.

CDR3 in amino acids: CAISGDGGGYEQYF. The CDR3, as DNA: TGTGCCATCAGTGGAGACGGAGGAGGCTACGAGCAGTACTTC. The chain combines TRBV10-3 with TRBJ2-7, with a tentative D call TRBD2 (5 bases). This CDR3 region has 14 residues. Trimming pared 4 bases from V and 3 bases from J, leaving 13 bases between. Germline assignment: CDR1 ENHRY and CDR2 SYGVKD.

The chain combines TRBV2 with TRBJ2-7; D might be TRBD1 (5 bases). Trimming shortened V by 1 base and J by 3 bases, and 10 bases separated the two germline ends. From germline, CDR1 is SNHLY and CDR2 FYNNEI. The CDR3 has 14 residues. The CDR3 DNA is TGTGCCAGCAGTGAAGGGGGCGGTCACTACGAGCAGTACTTC. It is translated as CASSEGGGHYEQYF.

The V gene is TRBV2, the J gene TRBJ1-3; D call uncertain. Germline values: CDR1 SNHLY, CDR2 FYNNEI. The CDR3 consists of 13 residues. Trimming removed 10 bases from V and 0 bases from J, with 10 bases in between. The chain's CDR3 is CATSLSSGNTIYF. Here the CDR3 DNA reads TGTGCCACCTCCCTAAGCTCTGGAAACACCATATATTTT.

The CDR3 region has the DNA TGTGCCAGCAGGGCAGGGGACACCGGGGAGCTGTTTTTT. Translated, it gives CASRAGDTGELFF. The V call is TRBV2, the J call TRBJ2-2, with D tentatively TRBD1 (6 bases). The CDR3 covers 13 residues. Trimming took 6 bases from V and 3 from J, leaving 8 bases between them. Germline-derived CDR1 and CDR2 are SNHLY and FYNNEI.

The chain couples TRBV4-1 to TRBJ2-1; 10 positions match TRBD2. V lost 4 bases and J lost 1; bases outside the gene matches: 1. The germline V gene has CDR1 MGHRA and CDR2 YSYEKL. The CDR3 loop spans 15 amino acids. CDR3 in DNA: TGCGCCAGCAGCCCTAGCGGGAGTTCCTACAATGAGCAGTTCTTC. Encoded protein: CASSPSGSSYNEQFF.

The chain uses TRBV28 and TRBJ2-2, with 10 bases identical to TRBD2. Germline V CDR1 and CDR2: MDHEN, SYDVKM. J was trimmed by 3 bases and V by 8 bases; bases with no gene match: 3. The CDR3 loop spans 14 amino acids. CDR3 DNA sequence: TGTGCCAGCCTAGCGGGAGCCCACACCGGGGAGCTGTTTTTT. Encoded protein: CASLAGAHTGELFF.

J is TRBJ2-1 and V is TRBV4-3; D is perhaps TRBD1 (5 bases). Germline V CDR1 and CDR2: LGHNA, YSLEER. Trimming cost V 0 bases and J 4 bases, with 13 bases left between them. This CDR3 has 16 amino acids. CDR3 residues: CASSQDQGVSYNEQFF. The CDR3 coding sequence is TGCGCCAGCAGCCAAGATCAGGGCGTGTCATACAATGAGCAGTTCTTC.

The genes are TRBV6-1 and TRBJ1-2; D gene uncertain. Germline CDR1 reads MNHNS; CDR2 reads SASEGT. With 0 bases removed from V and 4 bases from J, the gap between germline ends came to 6 bases. The CDR3 has 13 amino acids. CDR3 in amino acids: CASSEALAYGYTF. CDR3 bases: TGTGCCAGCAGTGAAGCGCTAGCCTATGGCTACACCTTC.

This chain links TRBV5-6 with TRBJ2-5; D gene ambiguous. The V and J ends lost 0 bases and 1 base respectively, with 4 bases between them. The CDR3 is 13 residues long. Germline CDR1 and CDR2: SGHDT and YYEEEE. CDR3 loop: CASSLGLQETQYF. CDR3 nucleotides: TGTGCCAGCAGCTTGGGACTCCAAGAGACCCAGTACTTC. The variable domain in full, with the rest retrieved from reference TRBV5-6 and TRBJ2-5, is DAGVTQSPTHLIKTRGQQVTLRCSPKSGHDTVSWYQQALGQGPQFIFQYYEEEERQRGNFPDRFSGHQFPNYSSELNVNALLLGDSALYLCASSLGLQETQYFGPGTRLLVL.